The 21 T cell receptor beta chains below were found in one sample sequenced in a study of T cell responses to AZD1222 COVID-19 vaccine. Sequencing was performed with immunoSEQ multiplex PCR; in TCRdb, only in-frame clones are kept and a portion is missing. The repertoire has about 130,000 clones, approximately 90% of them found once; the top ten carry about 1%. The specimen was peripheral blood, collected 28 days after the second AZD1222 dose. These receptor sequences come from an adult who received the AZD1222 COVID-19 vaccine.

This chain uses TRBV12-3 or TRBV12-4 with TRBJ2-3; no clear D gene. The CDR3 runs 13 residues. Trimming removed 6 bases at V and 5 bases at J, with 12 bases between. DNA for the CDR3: TGTGCCAGCAGCCTCCTCCCCAAAGATACGCAGTATTTT. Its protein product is CASSLLPKDTQYF.

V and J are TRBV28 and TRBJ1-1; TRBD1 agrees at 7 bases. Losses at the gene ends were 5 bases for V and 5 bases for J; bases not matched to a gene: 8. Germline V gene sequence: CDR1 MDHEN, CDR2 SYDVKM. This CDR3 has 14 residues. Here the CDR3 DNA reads TGTGCCAGCAGTACGACAGGGCGGGTTACTGAAGCTTTCTTT. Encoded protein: CASSTTGRVTEAFF. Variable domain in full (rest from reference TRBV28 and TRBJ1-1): DVKVTQSSRYLVKRTGEKVFLECVQDMDHENMFWYRQDPGLGLRLIYFSYDVKMKEKGDIPEGYSVSREKKERFSLILESASTNQTSMYLCASSTTGRVTEAFFGQGTRLTVV.

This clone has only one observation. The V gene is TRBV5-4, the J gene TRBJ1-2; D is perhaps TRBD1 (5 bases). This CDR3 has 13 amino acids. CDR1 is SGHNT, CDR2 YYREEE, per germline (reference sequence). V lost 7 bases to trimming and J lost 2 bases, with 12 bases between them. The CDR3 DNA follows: TGTGCCAGCTTTAGGGGAGAGAACTATGGCTACACCTTC. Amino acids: CASFRGENYGYTF.

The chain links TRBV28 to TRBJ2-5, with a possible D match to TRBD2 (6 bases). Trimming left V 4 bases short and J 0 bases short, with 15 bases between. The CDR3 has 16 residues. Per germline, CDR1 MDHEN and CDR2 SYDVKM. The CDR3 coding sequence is TGTGCCAGCAGTTGGGAGTGGGGGGTAGACCAAGAGACCCAGTACTTC. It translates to CASSWEWGVDQETQYF.

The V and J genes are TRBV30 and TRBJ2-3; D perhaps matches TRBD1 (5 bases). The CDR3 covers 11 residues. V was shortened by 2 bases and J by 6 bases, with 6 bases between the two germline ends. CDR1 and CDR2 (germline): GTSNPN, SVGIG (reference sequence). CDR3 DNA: TGTGCCTGGAGTCCAGGGGATACGCAGTATTTT. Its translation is CAWSPGDTQYF.

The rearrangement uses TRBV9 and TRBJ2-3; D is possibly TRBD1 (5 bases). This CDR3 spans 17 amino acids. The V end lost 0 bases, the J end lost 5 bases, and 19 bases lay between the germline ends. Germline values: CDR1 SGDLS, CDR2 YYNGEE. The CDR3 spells CASSVAPARGKGDTQYF. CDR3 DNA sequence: TGTGCCAGCAGCGTAGCACCAGCTAGGGGAAAGGGAGATACGCAGTATTTT.

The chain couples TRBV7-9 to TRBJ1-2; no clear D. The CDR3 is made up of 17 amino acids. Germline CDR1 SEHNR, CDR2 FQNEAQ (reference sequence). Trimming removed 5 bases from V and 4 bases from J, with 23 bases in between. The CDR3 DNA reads TGTGCCAGCAGCCCAATGGCGCTAGGGCGCGCGACCTATGGCTACACCTTC. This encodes CASSPMALGRATYGYTF.

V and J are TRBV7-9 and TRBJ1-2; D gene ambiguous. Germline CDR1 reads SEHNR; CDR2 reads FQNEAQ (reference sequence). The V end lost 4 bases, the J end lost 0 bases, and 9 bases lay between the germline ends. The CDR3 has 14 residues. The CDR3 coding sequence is TGTGCCAGCAGCTCACCGGGGACTAACTATGGCTACACCTTC. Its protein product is CASSSPGTNYGYTF.

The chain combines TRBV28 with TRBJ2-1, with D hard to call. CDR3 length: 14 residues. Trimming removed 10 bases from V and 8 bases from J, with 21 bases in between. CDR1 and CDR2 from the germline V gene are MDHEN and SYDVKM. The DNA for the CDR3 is TGTGCCACCCGGTCTGAGAGCAGCGCCGATGAGCAGTTCTTC. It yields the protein CATRSESSADEQFF.

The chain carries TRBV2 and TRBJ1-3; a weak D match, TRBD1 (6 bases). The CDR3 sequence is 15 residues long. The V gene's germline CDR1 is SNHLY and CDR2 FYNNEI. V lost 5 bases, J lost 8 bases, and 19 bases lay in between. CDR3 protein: CASSLGGGLGDTIYF. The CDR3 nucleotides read TGTGCCAGCAGTCTCGGAGGGGGGCTGGGAGACACCATATATTTT.

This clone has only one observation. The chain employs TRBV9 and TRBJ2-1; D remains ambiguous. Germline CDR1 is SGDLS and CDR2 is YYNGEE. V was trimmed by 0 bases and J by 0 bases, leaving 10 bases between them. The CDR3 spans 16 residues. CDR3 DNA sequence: TGTGCCAGCAGCGTAGAACCAGTGAGCTCCTACAATGAGCAGTTCTTC. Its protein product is CASSVEPVSSYNEQFF.

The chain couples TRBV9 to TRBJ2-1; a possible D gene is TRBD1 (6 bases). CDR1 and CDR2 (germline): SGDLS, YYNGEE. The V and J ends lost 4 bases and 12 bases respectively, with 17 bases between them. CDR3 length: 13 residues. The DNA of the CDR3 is TGTGCCAGCAGCCCTGCGGCCGGGACACTGCAGTTCTTC. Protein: CASSPAAGTLQFF.

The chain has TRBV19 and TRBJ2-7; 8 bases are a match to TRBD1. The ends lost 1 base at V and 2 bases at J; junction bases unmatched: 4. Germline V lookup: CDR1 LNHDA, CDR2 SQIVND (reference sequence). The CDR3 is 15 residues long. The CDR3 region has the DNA TGTGCCAGTAGTATAGTCAGGGGGCATGCCTACGAGCAGTACTTC. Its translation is CASSIVRGHAYEQYF.

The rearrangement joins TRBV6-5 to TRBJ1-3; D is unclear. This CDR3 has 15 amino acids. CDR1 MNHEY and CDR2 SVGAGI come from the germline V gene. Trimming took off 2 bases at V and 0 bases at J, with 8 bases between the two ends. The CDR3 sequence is CASSYEWFSGNTIYF. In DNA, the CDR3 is TGTGCCAGCAGTTACGAGTGGTTCTCTGGAAACACCATATATTTT.

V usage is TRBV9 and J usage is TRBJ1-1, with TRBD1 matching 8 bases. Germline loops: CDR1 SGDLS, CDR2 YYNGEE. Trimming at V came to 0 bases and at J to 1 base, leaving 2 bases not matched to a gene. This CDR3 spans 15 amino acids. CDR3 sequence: CASSVVGTGNTEAFF. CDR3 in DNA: TGTGCCAGCAGCGTAGTTGGGACAGGGAACACTGAAGCTTTCTTT.

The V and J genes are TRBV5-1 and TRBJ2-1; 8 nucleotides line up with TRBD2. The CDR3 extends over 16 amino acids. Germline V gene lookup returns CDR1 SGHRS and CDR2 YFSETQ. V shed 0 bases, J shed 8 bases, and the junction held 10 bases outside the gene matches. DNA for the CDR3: TGCGCCAGCAGCTTGGCTCCGGGAGGGGAGACCGATGAGCAGTTCTTC. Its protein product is CASSLAPGGETDEQFF.

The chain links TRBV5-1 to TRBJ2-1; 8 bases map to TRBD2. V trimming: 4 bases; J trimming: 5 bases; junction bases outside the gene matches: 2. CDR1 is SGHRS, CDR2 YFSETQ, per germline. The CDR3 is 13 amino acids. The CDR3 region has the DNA TGCGCCAGCAGCAGACTAGCGAACAATGAGCAGTTCTTC. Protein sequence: CASSRLANNEQFF.

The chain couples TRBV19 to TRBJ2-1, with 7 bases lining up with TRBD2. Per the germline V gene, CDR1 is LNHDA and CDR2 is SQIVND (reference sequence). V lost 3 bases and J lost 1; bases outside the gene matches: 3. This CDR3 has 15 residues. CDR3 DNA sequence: TGTGCCAGTAGTATCCGGACTAGATCCTACAATGAGCAGTTCTTC. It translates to CASSIRTRSYNEQFF.

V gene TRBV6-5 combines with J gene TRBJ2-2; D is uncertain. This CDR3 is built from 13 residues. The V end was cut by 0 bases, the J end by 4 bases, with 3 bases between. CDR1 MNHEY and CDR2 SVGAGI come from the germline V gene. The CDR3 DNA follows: TGTGCCAGCAGTTACTCGGGCACCGGGGAGCTGTTTTTT. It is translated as CASSYSGTGELFF.

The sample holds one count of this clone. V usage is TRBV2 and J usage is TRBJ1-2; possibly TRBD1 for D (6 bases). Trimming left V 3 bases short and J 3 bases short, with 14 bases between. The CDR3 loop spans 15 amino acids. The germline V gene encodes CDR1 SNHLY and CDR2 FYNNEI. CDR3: CASSEGKGGHYGYTF. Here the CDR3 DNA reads TGTGCCAGCAGTGAGGGGAAGGGGGGTCACTATGGCTACACCTTC.

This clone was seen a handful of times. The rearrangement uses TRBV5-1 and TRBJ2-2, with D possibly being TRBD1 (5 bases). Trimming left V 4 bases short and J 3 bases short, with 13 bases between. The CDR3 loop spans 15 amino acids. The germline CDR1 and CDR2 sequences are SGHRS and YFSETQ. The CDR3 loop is CASSVAGLYTGELFF. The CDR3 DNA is TGCGCCAGCAGCGTGGCAGGGTTGTACACCGGGGAGCTGTTTTTT. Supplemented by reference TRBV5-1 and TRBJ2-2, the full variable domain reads KAGVTQTPRYLIKTRGQQVTLSCSPISGHRSVSWYQQTPGQGLQFLFEYFSETQRNKGNFPGRFSGRQFSNSRSEMNVSTLELGDSALYLCASSVAGLYTGELFFGEGSRLTVL.